These T cell receptor beta chains were read from a single sample in a study of T cell repertoires in cytomegalovirus infection. TCRdb called the reads again in MiXCR, with one record for every CDR3 protein. The data hold about 770,000 distinct CDR3 sequences, with about 27% observed a single time. These receptors lack a known antigen. The sample was cultured CD8+ T cells from PBMCs, taken from culture after CMV antigen stimulation. These receptors were taken from a human donor in good health (CMV status not recorded). Some clones in this sample may be carry-over from other donors' samples. CDR3s include the opening cysteine and the closing phenylalanine or tryptophan. Fields, in order: J gene, V gene, D gene, clone size, CDR3 protein, CDR3 DNA. D genes are given only for firm matches. Rows may omit the clone size; those that give it use once, few, many or a size class.

J: TRBJ1-4
V: TRBV7-6
D: TRBD1
size: many
CDR3: CASSLAGQATNEKLFF
DNA: TGTGCCAGCAGCTTAGCCGGACAGGCAACTAATGAAAAACTGTTTTTT

J: TRBJ2-3
V: TRBV11-2
D: TRBD2
size: -
CDR3: CASSFTIRTSGGSSTDTQYF
DNA: TGTGCCAGCAGCTTCACCATTCGGACTAGCGGGGGGTCTAGCACAGATACGCAGTATTTT

J: TRBJ1-1
V: TRBV27
D: -
size: -
CDR3: CASTSGPGTEAFF
DNA: TGTGCCAGCACATCGGGGCCAGGCACTGAAGCTTTCTTT

J: TRBJ2-1
V: TRBV4-1
D: -
size: -
CDR3: CASSRASADEQFF
DNA: TGCGCCAGCAGCCGGGCTAGCGCGGATGAGCAGTTCTTC

J: TRBJ2-1
V: TRBV6-2/TRBV6-3
D: -
size: -
CDR3: CASSYSVNEQFF
DNA: TGTGCCAGCAGTTACTCGGTGAATGAGCAGTTCTTC

J: TRBJ1-1
V: TRBV6-2/TRBV6-3
D: -
size: -
CDR3: CASSYWHPMNTEAFF
DNA: TGTGCCAGCAGTTACTGGCACCCAATGAACACTGAAGCTTTCTTT

J: TRBJ2-5
V: TRBV10-3
D: -
size: -
CDR3: CAISEPTEETQYF
DNA: TGTGCCATCAGTGAGCCGACCGAAGAGACCCAGTACTTC

J: TRBJ2-7
V: TRBV6-5
D: -
size: few
CDR3: CASSRGRKYEQYF
DNA: TGTGCCAGCAGTCGTGGACGGAAATACGAGCAGTACTTC

J: TRBJ2-2
V: TRBV6-5
D: -
size: few
CDR3: CASSYSDSANTGELFF
DNA: TGTGCCAGCAGTTACTCGGACAGCGCGAACACCGGGGAGCTGTTTTTT

J: TRBJ2-1
V: TRBV7-9
D: -
size: -
CDR3: CASSLKYVQFF
DNA: TGTGCCAGCAGCTTAAAGTATGTGCAGTTCTTC

J: TRBJ2-3
V: TRBV7-7
D: -
size: few
CDR3: CASSLESSSDTQYF
DNA: TGTGCTAGCAGCTTAGAGTCGAGTTCAGATACGCAGTATTTT

J: TRBJ2-2
V: TRBV20-1
D: -
size: few
CDR3: CSARVSTAGLTGELFF
DNA: TGCAGTGCTAGAGTTAGTACAGCGGGCTTAACCGGGGAGCTGTTTTTT

J: TRBJ2-1
V: TRBV7-8
D: -
size: few
CDR3: CASSIAESSYNEQFF
DNA: TGTGCCAGCAGCATCGCCGAGAGCTCCTACAATGAGCAGTTCTTC

J: TRBJ1-1
V: TRBV27
D: -
size: -
CDR3: CASSLSRTVNTEAFF
DNA: TGTGCCAGCAGTTTATCCCGGACAGTGAACACTGAAGCTTTCTTT

J: TRBJ2-7
V: TRBV7-9
D: -
size: few
CDR3: CASSGDPYEQYF
DNA: TGTGCCAGCAGCGGCGACCCCTACGAGCAGTACTTC

J: TRBJ2-6
V: TRBV7-9
D: -
size: few
CDR3: CASSRIVPSEFSGANVLTF
DNA: TGTGCCAGCAGCCGAATTGTGCCGAGCGAGTTCTCTGGGGCCAACGTCCTGACTTTC

J: TRBJ1-2
V: TRBV13
D: -
size: -
CDR3: CASSLGMDTNYGYTF
DNA: TGTGCCAGCAGCTTAGGGATGGATACTAACTATGGCTACACCTTC

J: TRBJ1-2
V: TRBV5-6
D: -
size: -
CDR3: CASSGDTIYGYTF
DNA: TGTGCCAGCAGCGGGGACACGATCTATGGCTACACCTTC

J: TRBJ2-5
V: TRBV5-4
D: TRBD2
size: -
CDR3: CASMDSGGPGETQYF
DNA: TGTGCCAGCATGGATAGCGGGGGTCCTGGGGAGACCCAGTACTTC

J: TRBJ1-1
V: TRBV7-6
D: -
size: few
CDR3: CASSLWSEGSTEAFF
DNA: TGTGCCAGCAGCTTATGGTCTGAGGGGAGCACTGAAGCTTTCTTT

J: TRBJ2-3
V: TRBV27
D: -
size: few
CDR3: CASGNTDTQYF
DNA: TGTGCCAGCGGAAACACAGATACGCAGTATTTT

J: TRBJ2-1
V: TRBV5-6
D: -
size: -
CDR3: CASSPRTRDTYNEQFF
DNA: TGTGCCAGCAGCCCCCGTACTAGGGACACGTACAATGAGCAGTTCTTC

J: TRBJ1-1
V: TRBV2
D: TRBD1
size: -
CDR3: CVSITDRAAFF
DNA: TGTGTCAGCATAACAGACAGGGCGGCTTTCTTT

J: TRBJ2-3
V: TRBV9
D: TRBD2
size: few
CDR3: CASSPRGGRSTDTQYF
DNA: TGTGCCAGCAGCCCACGGGGGGGGAGGAGCACAGATACGCAGTATTTT

J: TRBJ2-6
V: TRBV6-6
D: -
size: few
CDR3: CATTLWGSGANVLTF
DNA: TGTGCCACTACTTTATGGGGATCTGGGGCCAACGTCCTGACTTTC

J: TRBJ2-7
V: TRBV29-1
D: TRBD1
size: few
CDR3: CSVPGQGDYEQYF
DNA: TGCAGCGTGCCGGGACAGGGTGACTACGAGCAGTACTTC

J: TRBJ2-6
V: TRBV7-6
D: -
size: many
CDR3: CASSPGGVLTVLGANVLTF
DNA: TGTGCCAGCAGCCCTGGGGGCGTCCTCACCGTACTGGGGGCCAACGTCCTGACTTTC

J: TRBJ2-1
V: TRBV7-9
D: -
size: -
CDR3: CASSPRGAEEQFF
DNA: TGTGCCAGCAGCCCCAGGGGAGCGGAGGAGCAGTTCTTC

J: TRBJ2-1
V: TRBV6-5
D: -
size: few
CDR3: CASSYSITGPKDEQFF
DNA: TGTGCCAGCAGTTACTCGATTACGGGGCCTAAGGATGAGCAGTTCTTC

J: TRBJ1-6
V: TRBV2
D: -
size: few
CDR3: CASSDTAGFRLESPLHF
DNA: TGTGCCAGCAGTGACACAGCCGGGTTTCGGTTAGAGTCACCCCTCCACTTT

J: TRBJ2-4
V: TRBV11-2
D: -
size: -
CDR3: CASSLGTVIAKNIQYF
DNA: TGTGCCAGCAGCCTGGGGACGGTAATAGCCAAAAACATTCAGTACTTC

J: TRBJ2-1
V: TRBV6-1
D: -
size: few
CDR3: CASSARDLLLGEQFF
DNA: TGTGCCAGCAGTGCCCGGGACCTTCTTTTGGGTGAGCAGTTCTTC

J: TRBJ2-5
V: TRBV7-9
D: -
size: -
CDR3: CASSQTRETQYF
DNA: TGTGCCAGCAGCCAAACACGGGAGACCCAGTACTTC

J: TRBJ2-3
V: TRBV6-5
D: TRBD1
size: -
CDR3: CASSQGQRHTDTQYF
DNA: TGTGCCAGCAGCCAGGGACAGAGACACACAGATACGCAGTATTTT

J: TRBJ1-1
V: TRBV7-9
D: TRBD1
size: few
CDR3: CASSSRTGGARTEAFF
DNA: TGTGCCAGCAGCTCGAGGACAGGGGGCGCGAGGACTGAAGCTTTCTTT

J: TRBJ1-1
V: TRBV10-3
D: -
size: few
CDR3: CAILIKLHPGGDTEAFF
DNA: TGTGCCATCCTAATCAAGTTGCACCCTGGAGGGGACACTGAAGCTTTCTTT

J: TRBJ2-7
V: TRBV27
D: -
size: -
CDR3: CASSLSRGRIEQYF
DNA: TGTGCCAGCAGTTTATCGAGGGGGAGAATCGAGCAGTACTTC

J: TRBJ2-6
V: TRBV7-2
D: -
size: many
CDR3: CASSLTLSGANVLTF
DNA: TGTGCCAGCAGCCTAACACTCTCCGGGGCCAACGTCCTGACTTTC

J: TRBJ2-2
V: TRBV7-8
D: -
size: many
CDR3: CASSLKILLAGELFF
DNA: TGTGCCAGCAGCTTAAAAATCCTATTAGCCGGGGAGCTGTTTTTT

J: TRBJ2-5
V: TRBV7-2
D: TRBD2
size: many
CDR3: CASSWGTRLAGGQETQYF
DNA: TGTGCCAGCAGCTGGGGGACTAGACTAGCGGGGGGACAAGAGACCCAGTACTTC

J: TRBJ2-7
V: TRBV6-2/TRBV6-3
D: -
size: -
CDR3: CASSYDSILPEQYF
DNA: TGTGCCAGCAGTTACGACAGCATCCTGCCGGAGCAGTACTTC

J: TRBJ1-1
V: TRBV6-5
D: -
size: few
CDR3: CASILGGPGTEAFF
DNA: TGTGCCAGCATCCTAGGGGGGCCCGGCACTGAAGCTTTCTTT

J: TRBJ1-1
V: TRBV7-9
D: -
size: many
CDR3: CASSLVQGGTEAFF
DNA: TGTGCCAGCAGCTTAGTACAGGGAGGAACTGAAGCTTTCTTT

J: TRBJ2-3
V: TRBV6-6
D: TRBD2
size: few
CDR3: CASSYNPGGGHGDTQYF
DNA: TGTGCCAGCAGTTACAACCCGGGGGGGGGCCATGGGGATACGCAGTATTTT

J: TRBJ2-1
V: TRBV19
D: -
size: few
CDR3: CASGEGASYNEQFF
DNA: TGTGCCAGTGGGGAGGGGGCGTCCTACAATGAGCAGTTCTTC